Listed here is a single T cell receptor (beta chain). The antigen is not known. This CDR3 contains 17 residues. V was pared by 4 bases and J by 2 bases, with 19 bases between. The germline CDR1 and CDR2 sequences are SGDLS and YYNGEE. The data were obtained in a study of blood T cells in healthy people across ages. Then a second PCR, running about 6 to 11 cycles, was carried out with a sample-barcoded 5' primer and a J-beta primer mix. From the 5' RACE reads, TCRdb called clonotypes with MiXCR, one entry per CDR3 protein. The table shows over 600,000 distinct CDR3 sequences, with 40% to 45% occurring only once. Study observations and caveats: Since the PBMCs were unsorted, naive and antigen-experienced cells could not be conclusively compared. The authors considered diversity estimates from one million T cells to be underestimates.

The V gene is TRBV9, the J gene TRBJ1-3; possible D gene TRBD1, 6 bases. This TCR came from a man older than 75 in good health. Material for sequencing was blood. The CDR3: CASSTQEGGQAGNTIYF. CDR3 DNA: TGTGCCAGCAGCACTCAAGAGGGGGGACAAGCTGGAAACACCATATATTTT.